These T cell receptor beta chains were read from a single sample in a study of T cell changes during pregnancy in multiple sclerosis. Some clones are missing from TCRdb's copy, which holds only in-frame ones; the method was immunoSEQ multiplex PCR. Among tens of thousands of clones listed, roughly 88% were seen once. The material was peripheral blood, obtained in the second trimester of pregnancy. These receptors originate from a female donor in good health, enrolled as a control in a pregnancy study. Both conserved end residues are part of each CDR3. D genes are given only for firm matches. Size values are once, few and many counts, or a class for expanded clones, and some rows have none.

V	J	D	size	DNA	CDR3
TRBV5-1	TRBJ1-4	TRBD1	.	TGCGCCAGCAGCCCAGGGGGCACTAATGAAAAACTGTTTTTT	CASSPGGTNEKLFF
TRBV7-7	TRBJ2-5	.	.	TGTGCCAGCAGCTTCTCGGGGAGCGAGACCCAGTACTTC	CASSFSGSETQYF
TRBV19	TRBJ1-2	TRBD1	.	TGTGCCAGTAGTATAGAATCCGGGACAGGGGCGCCTGGCTACACCTTC	CASSIESGTGAPGYTF
TRBV7-3	TRBJ1-6	.	few	TGTGCCAGCAGCTTAAAACACACGAATTCACCCCTCCACTTT	CASSLKHTNSPLHF
TRBV7-3	TRBJ2-1	.	.	TGTGCCAGCAGCTCCGGACTGTACAATGAGCAGTTCTTC	CASSSGLYNEQFF
TRBV5-1	TRBJ2-2	TRBD2	once	TGCGCCAGCAGCTTGGGACTAGCGTACGGCGGGGAGCTGTTTTTT	CASSLGLAYGGELFF
TRBV28	TRBJ1-3	.	.	TGTGCCAGCAGCCGCGGGGTCGCTGGAAACACCATATATTTT	CASSRGVAGNTIYF
TRBV14	TRBJ2-7	TRBD1	.	TGTGCCAGCAGCCAAGATAGGACAGGGAGAACGGGGATCGAGCAGTACTTC	CASSQDRTGRTGIEQYF
TRBV6-1	TRBJ1-5	.	.	TGTGCCAGCACCTCAGATGGGGAGTTTCAGCCCCAGCATTTT	CASTSDGEFQPQHF
TRBV6-5	TRBJ2-1	.	.	TGTGCCAGCAGTTACTCGGAGTCTTCCTCCTACAATGAGCAGTTCTTC	CASSYSESSSYNEQFF
TRBV30	TRBJ2-6	TRBD1	.	TGTGCCTGGAGTGTAGGGGGCATCTCTGGGGCCAACGTCCTGACTTTC	CAWSVGGISGANVLTF
TRBV29-1	TRBJ2-1	.	.	TGCAGCGTTGTAAGGGGAATAGGCTCCTACAATGAGCAGTTCTTC	CSVVRGIGSYNEQFF
TRBV27	TRBJ1-2	TRBD1	.	TGTGCCAGCAGTTCCCAGGGGGACAGGAAGATTTATGGCTACACCTTC	CASSSQGDRKIYGYTF
TRBV6-5	TRBJ2-3	.	.	TGTGCCAGCAGTCAGACAGAAACTAACACAGATACGCAGTATTTT	CASSQTETNTDTQYF
TRBV18	TRBJ2-7	.	.	TGTGCCAGCTCATCCTTACCTACGGGTTCTTCGGGCTACGAGCAGTACTTC	CASSSLPTGSSGYEQYF
TRBV5-8	TRBJ1-5	TRBD1	.	TGTGCCAGCAGCGCCGGGACAGGGGGGTCCAGGCCCCAGCATTTT	CASSAGTGGSRPQHF
TRBV11-3	TRBJ2-7	.	.	TGTGCCAGCAGCTTAGAGGGAGACTACGAGCAGTACTTC	CASSLEGDYEQYF
TRBV2	TRBJ1-2	.	.	TGTGCCAGCAGTGTGGACAGAGGTGGCTATGGCTACACCTTC	CASSVDRGGYGYTF
TRBV15	TRBJ2-3	TRBD2	.	TGTGCCACCAGCGAGCGGGGAACAGATACGCAGTATTTT	CATSERGTDTQYF
TRBV7-8	TRBJ1-3	.	.	TGTGCCAGCAGCCCCGACCGGGTCGCGGGGGCTGGAAACACCATATATTTT	CASSPDRVAGAGNTIYF
TRBV28	TRBJ1-1	TRBD1	.	TGTGCCAGCAGATCCACCGGGACAGCGAACACTGAAGCTTTCTTT	CASRSTGTANTEAFF
TRBV2	TRBJ1-5	TRBD1	.	TGTGCCAGCAGTTACGGGACAGGGGGCGGGCAGCCCCAGCATTTT	CASSYGTGGGQPQHF
TRBV2	TRBJ1-4	.	.	TGTGCCAGCAAAGAAGTACCCTATAATGAAAAACTGTTTTTT	CASKEVPYNEKLFF
TRBV19	TRBJ2-3	.	.	TGTGCCAGTAGCCCTCGTCCTAGCACAGATACGCAGTATTTT	CASSPRPSTDTQYF
TRBV6-5	TRBJ1-1	TRBD1	once	TGTGCCAGCAGATTACCGGGACAGGAAGCTTTCTTT	CASRLPGQEAFF
TRBV10-3	TRBJ1-6	TRBD1	.	TGTGCCACCAAAGGCAGAGGAGGACAGGATAATTCACCCCTCCACTTT	CATKGRGGQDNSPLHF
TRBV9	TRBJ2-2	TRBD1	.	TGTGCCAGCAGCGTAGGGGACAGGGGCGCCGGGGAGCTGTTTTTT	CASSVGDRGAGELFF
TRBV7-3	TRBJ2-3	TRBD2	.	TGTGCCAGCAGCCCTAGGACTAGCGGGGGACCAGATACGCAGTATTTT	CASSPRTSGGPDTQYF
TRBV5-5	TRBJ2-7	.	.	TGTGCCAGCAGCTTGAACGGAGAATCCCCCTACGAGCAGTACTTC	CASSLNGESPYEQYF
TRBV29-1	TRBJ2-7	.	.	TGCAGCGTTGCGTCAGGCCCTCGGCAGTACTTC	CSVASGPRQYF
TRBV5-1	TRBJ2-3	TRBD2	.	TGCGCCAGCAGCTCGGGACTAGCGGGGGCAGATACGCAGTATTTT	CASSSGLAGADTQYF
TRBV28	TRBJ1-6	.	.	TGTGCCAGCAGGGCCGGGAGCTACTATAATTCACCCCTCCACTTT	CASRAGSYYNSPLHF
TRBV6-5	TRBJ1-5	.	.	TGTGCCAGCAGCAGGGCCATCAATGGGCCCCAGCATTTT	CASSRAINGPQHF
TRBV6-5	TRBJ2-1	.	.	TGTGCCAGCAGTTACTTTCCGGACACTGATGAGCAGTTCTTC	CASSYFPDTDEQFF
TRBV5-1	TRBJ2-2	.	.	TGCGCCAGCAGCTTGGGTCTCGGGGAGCTGTTTTTT	CASSLGLGELFF
TRBV30	TRBJ2-7	TRBD2	.	TGTGCCTGGAGTGTAAATAGACTAGCGGGAGCTTGGACCGAGCAGTACTTC	CAWSVNRLAGAWTEQYF
TRBV15	TRBJ2-1	TRBD1	.	TGTGCCACCAGCGTCCGGGACAGTCTTTTCTTC	CATSVRDSLFF
TRBV6-6	TRBJ2-3	.	.	TGTGCCAGCAGTTTCCCCGACTCGATTAGTTCAGATACGCAGTATTTT	CASSFPDSISSDTQYF
TRBV7-2	TRBJ1-2	.	.	TGTGCCAGCAGCGACGGACGGGGATATGGCTACACCTTC	CASSDGRGYGYTF
TRBV4-1	TRBJ1-1	.	.	TGCGCCAGCAGCCTTTCGGGGGGGACTGAAGCTTTCTTT	CASSLSGGTEAFF
TRBV7-2	TRBJ2-3	.	.	TGTGCCAGCAGCTTACGGTCAGGAAGGAGCACAGATACGCAGTATTTT	CASSLRSGRSTDTQYF
TRBV5-5	TRBJ1-1	TRBD1	.	TGTGCCAGCAGCTACGAGGGGGCGAACACTGAAGCTTTCTTT	CASSYEGANTEAFF
TRBV2	TRBJ2-7	.	.	TGTGCCAGCAGTGCAGACTACCCCTACGAGCAGTACTTC	CASSADYPYEQYF
TRBV6-5	TRBJ1-6	.	.	TGTGCCAGCAGTTACGTAGGGGATTCACCCCTCCACTTT	CASSYVGDSPLHF
TRBV7-2	TRBJ2-2	TRBD2	.	TGTGCCAGCAGCCCCGGACTAGCGGGGGCATTAAACACCGGGGAGCTGTTTTTT	CASSPGLAGALNTGELFF
TRBV6-5	TRBJ2-1	TRBD1	.	TGTGCCACCCACGGACAGGGGATAGATGAGCAGTTCTTC	CATHGQGIDEQFF
TRBV5-1	TRBJ2-1	.	.	TGCGCCAGCAGCCCCGAAGACAGCTCCTACAATGAGCAGTTCTTC	CASSPEDSSYNEQFF